The 13 T cell receptor beta chains below come from one sample, sequenced in a study of T cell responses to AZD1222 COVID-19 vaccine. Measured with immunoSEQ multiplex PCR; TCRdb has only the in-frame clones, and not every one. The sample records 150,000 to 200,000 clones, 87% being singletons. The specimen comprised peripheral blood, sampled on day 0 of AZD1222 vaccination. The receptors originated from an adult in good health.

This clone was picked up a small number of times. The gene calls are TRBV5-4 and TRBJ2-2, with TRBD2 identical over 8 bases. The junction had 10 bases not matched to a gene; V was cut back by 4 bases and J by 5 bases. The CDR3 spans 16 residues. Germline V CDR1 and CDR2: SGHNT, YYREEE (reference sequence). CDR3 residues: CASSPRGGRSTGELFF. In nucleotides, the CDR3 is TGTGCCAGCAGCCCCAGGGGCGGGAGGTCTACCGGGGAGCTGTTTTTT.

The chain has TRBV10-1 and TRBJ2-1; D assignment may be TRBD1 or TRBD2 (5 bases each). CDR3 length: 15 amino acids. The germline gives CDR1 WNHNN, CDR2 SYGVQD (reference sequence). The germline V and J ends were trimmed by 4 bases and 5 bases, with 15 bases remaining between them. In DNA, the CDR3 is TGCGCCAGCAGTGCCGAGCGAGGGGCTGACAATGAGCAGTTCTTC. Protein product: CASSAERGADNEQFF.

The chain recombines TRBV10-1 with TRBJ2-5; D not certain. With 5 bases removed from V and 7 bases from J, the gap between germline ends came to 14 bases. CDR1 is WNHNN, CDR2 SYGVQD, per germline (reference sequence). This CDR3 is built from 13 residues. The CDR3 here is CASSRGLVGTQYF. The CDR3 DNA follows: TGCGCCAGCAGTCGCGGTCTGGTTGGGACCCAGTACTTC.

This sequence joins TRBV28 and TRBJ2-1, with 10 bases lining up with TRBD2. CDR3 length equals 16 residues. The J segment lost 11 bases and the V segment lost 2 bases, leaving 12 bases of the junction unmatched. Germline CDR1 is MDHEN and CDR2 is SYDVKM. The CDR3 DNA reads TGTGCCAGCAGTTTAGTCGTGACTAGCGGGCCTTATAAGCAGTTCTTC. Amino acids: CASSLVVTSGPYKQFF.

This chain joins TRBV6-5 and TRBJ2-1; D unresolved. The CDR3 is 14 amino acids. V shed 10 bases and J shed 8 bases, with 21 bases lying between them. The germline V gene has CDR1 MNHEY and CDR2 SVGAGI. The chain's CDR3 is CATSPGQVGDEQFF. For the CDR3, the DNA is TGTGCCACCAGCCCCGGTCAGGTTGGGGATGAGCAGTTCTTC.

V and J are TRBV11-2 and TRBJ2-5; perhaps TRBD2 as D (5 bases). Germline V lookup: CDR1 SGHAT, CDR2 FQNNGV. Trimming stripped 5 bases from V and 5 bases from J, with 9 bases between. This CDR3 has 12 residues. The CDR3: CASSPWRETQYF. Written as DNA, the CDR3 is TGTGCCAGCAGCCCGTGGAGGGAGACCCAGTACTTC.

The chain is built from TRBV27 and TRBJ2-7, with TRBD2 identical over 13 bases. J lost 4 bases, V lost 5 bases, and 2 bases had no gene match. CDR1 and CDR2 from the germline V gene are MNHEY and SMNVEV (reference sequence). The CDR3 contains 14 residues. The CDR3: CASSGTSGKYEQYF. CDR3 coding DNA: TGTGCCAGCAGTGGGACTAGCGGGAAATACGAGCAGTACTTC.

The chain links TRBV19 to TRBJ1-2; D is ambiguous. Deletions cut 0 bases from V and 4 bases from J, with 3 bases between. The CDR3 covers 12 residues. Germline CDR1 reads LNHDA; CDR2 reads SQIVND (reference sequence). The CDR3 sequence: CASSIDAYGYTF. CDR3 nucleotide sequence: TGTGCCAGTAGTATAGATGCCTATGGCTACACCTTC.

In its sample, this clone was seen a few times. V usage is TRBV7-9 and J usage is TRBJ1-5, with D unresolved. Germline V gives CDR1 SEHNR, CDR2 FQNEAQ (reference sequence). This CDR3 comprises 13 residues. Trimming cost V 6 bases and J 6 bases, with 12 bases left between them. CDR3 loop: CASRNDPFQPQHF. DNA of the CDR3: TGTGCCAGCAGGAACGACCCGTTTCAGCCCCAGCATTTT.

This clone has just one count. The V and J genes are TRBV11-2 and TRBJ1-2; no clear D gene. CDR1 SGHAT and CDR2 FQNNGV come from the germline V gene. Trimming pared 0 bases from V and 10 bases from J, leaving 12 bases between. The CDR3 runs 13 residues. CDR3 in amino acids: CASSLDPAGDYTF. Here the CDR3 DNA reads TGTGCCAGCAGCTTAGATCCGGCTGGGGACTACACCTTC.

The chain links TRBV6-5 to TRBJ1-1; no firm D call. V gave up 2 bases and J gave up 1 base, with 8 bases separating them. CDR1 is MNHEY and CDR2 is SVGAGI in the germline V gene. CDR3 length: 14 residues. CDR3 in amino acids: CASSYDRGNTEAFF. CDR3 nucleotide sequence: TGTGCCAGCAGTTACGACCGGGGGAACACTGAAGCTTTCTTT.

The chain carries TRBV5-1 and TRBJ2-5, with TRBD2 matching 14 bases. From germline, CDR1 is SGHRS and CDR2 YFSETQ. This CDR3 contains 16 residues. V was pared by 3 bases and J by 5 bases, with 6 bases of the junction left unmatched. This CDR3 reads CASSSGLAGVVETQYF. The CDR3 region has the DNA TGCGCCAGCAGCTCGGGACTAGCGGGAGTTGTGGAGACCCAGTACTTC. The full variable domain, its missing parts supplied by reference TRBV5-1 and TRBJ2-5, is KAGVTQTPRYLIKTRGQQVTLSCSPISGHRSVSWYQQTPGQGLQFLFEYFSETQRNKGNFPGRFSGRQFSNSRSEMNVSTLELGDSALYLCASSSGLAGVVETQYFGPGTRLLVL.

The CDR3 spells CASSQGLRETQYF. The CDR3 DNA follows: TGTGCCAGCTCACAGGGACTTAGGGAGACCCAGTACTTC. The V and J genes are TRBV18 and TRBJ2-5; weak D call: TRBD2 (6 bases). V was trimmed by 4 bases and J by 5 bases, leaving 11 bases between them. The CDR3 covers 13 residues. CDR1 is KGHSH and CDR2 is LQKENI in the germline V gene.